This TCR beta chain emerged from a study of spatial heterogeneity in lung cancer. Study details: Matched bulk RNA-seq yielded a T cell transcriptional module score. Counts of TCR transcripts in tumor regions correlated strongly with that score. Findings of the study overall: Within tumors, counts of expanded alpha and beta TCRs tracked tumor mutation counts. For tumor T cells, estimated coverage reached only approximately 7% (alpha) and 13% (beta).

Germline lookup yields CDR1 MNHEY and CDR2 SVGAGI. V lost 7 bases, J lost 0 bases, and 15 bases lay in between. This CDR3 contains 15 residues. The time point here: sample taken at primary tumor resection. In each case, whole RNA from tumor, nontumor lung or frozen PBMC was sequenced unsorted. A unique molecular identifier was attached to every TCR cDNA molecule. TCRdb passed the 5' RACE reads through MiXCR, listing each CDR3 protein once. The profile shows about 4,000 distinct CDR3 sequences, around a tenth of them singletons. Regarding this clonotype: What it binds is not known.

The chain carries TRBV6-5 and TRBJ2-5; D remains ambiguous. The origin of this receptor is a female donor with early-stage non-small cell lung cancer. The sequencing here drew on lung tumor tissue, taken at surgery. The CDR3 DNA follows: TGTGCCAGCACCGACCCCCTGGGCAACCAAGAGACCCAGTACTTC. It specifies CASTDPLGNQETQYF.